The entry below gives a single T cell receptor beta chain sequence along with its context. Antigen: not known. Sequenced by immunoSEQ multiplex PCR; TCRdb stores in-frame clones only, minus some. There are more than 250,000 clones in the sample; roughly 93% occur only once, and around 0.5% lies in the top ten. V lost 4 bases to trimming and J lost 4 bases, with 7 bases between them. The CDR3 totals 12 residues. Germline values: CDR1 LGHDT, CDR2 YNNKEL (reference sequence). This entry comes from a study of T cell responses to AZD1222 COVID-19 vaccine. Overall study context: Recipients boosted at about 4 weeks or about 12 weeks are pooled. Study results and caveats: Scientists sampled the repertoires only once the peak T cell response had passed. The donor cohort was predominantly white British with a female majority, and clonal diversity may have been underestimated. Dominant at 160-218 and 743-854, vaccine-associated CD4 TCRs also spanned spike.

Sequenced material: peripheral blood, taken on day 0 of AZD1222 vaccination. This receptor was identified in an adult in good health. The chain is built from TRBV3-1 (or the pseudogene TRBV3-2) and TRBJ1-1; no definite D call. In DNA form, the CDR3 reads TGTGCCAGCAGCCTTACAAGCACTGAAGCTTTCTTT. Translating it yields CASSLTSTEAFF.